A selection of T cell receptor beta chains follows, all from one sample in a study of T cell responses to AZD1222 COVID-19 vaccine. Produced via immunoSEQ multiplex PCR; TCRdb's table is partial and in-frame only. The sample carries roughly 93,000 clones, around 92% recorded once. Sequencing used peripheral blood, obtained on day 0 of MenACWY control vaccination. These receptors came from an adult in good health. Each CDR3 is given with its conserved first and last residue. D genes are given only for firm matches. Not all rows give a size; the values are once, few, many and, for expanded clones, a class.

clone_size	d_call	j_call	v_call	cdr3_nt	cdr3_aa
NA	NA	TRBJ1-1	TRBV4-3	TGCGCCAGCAGCGAAGCTTCCCAAGGGATTCTTGTCACTGAAGCTTTCTTT	CASSEASQGILVTEAFF
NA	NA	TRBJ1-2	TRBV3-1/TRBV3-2	TGTGCCAGCAGCCAAGCAAACCGCCGCGGGTATGGCTACACCTTC	CASSQANRRGYGYTF
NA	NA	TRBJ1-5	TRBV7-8	TGTGCCAGCAGCCCCAGAGGAATAGAAAGCAATCAGCCCCAGCATTTT	CASSPRGIESNQPQHF
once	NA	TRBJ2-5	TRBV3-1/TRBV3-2	TGTGCCAGCAGCAACGGACGATTTGGGACCCAGTACTTC	CASSNGRFGTQYF
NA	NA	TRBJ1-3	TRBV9	TGTGCCAGCAGCGTAGAAGTCGTGGGGAGCTCTGGAAACACCATATATTTT	CASSVEVVGSSGNTIYF
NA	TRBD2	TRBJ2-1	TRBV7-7	TGTGCTAGCAGCGTCATGGGGGGGACCTACAATGAGCAGTTCTTC	CASSVMGGTYNEQFF
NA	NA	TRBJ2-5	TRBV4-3	TGCGCCAGCAGCCAAGATCTCAGACAGCCCCAAGAGACCCAGTACTTC	CASSQDLRQPQETQYF
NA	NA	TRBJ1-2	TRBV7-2	TGTGCCAGCAGCTTAGGGGAAAATTTAAACTATGGCTACACCTTC	CASSLGENLNYGYTF
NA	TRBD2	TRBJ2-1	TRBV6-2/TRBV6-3	TGTGCCAGCAGTTACTCTGCGGGGGGGCCCTACAATGAGCAGTTCTTC	CASSYSAGGPYNEQFF
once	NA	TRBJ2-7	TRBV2	TGTGCCAGCAGTGGGACGGGACTGGGCGAGCAGTACTTC	CASSGTGLGEQYF
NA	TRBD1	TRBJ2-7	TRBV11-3	TGTGCCAGCAGCACAGGGACAGGGGGGTACGAGCAGTACTTC	CASSTGTGGYEQYF
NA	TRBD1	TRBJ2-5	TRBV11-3	TGTGCCAGCAGCCGAGACAGGGGTGTAGGAGAGACCCAGTACTTC	CASSRDRGVGETQYF
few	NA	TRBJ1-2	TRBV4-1	TGCGCCAGCAGCCAAGCCGGACAGCCCTATGGCTACACCTTC	CASSQAGQPYGYTF
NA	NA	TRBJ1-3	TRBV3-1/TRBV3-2	TGTGCCAGCAGCCCACCCAGGGCTGGAGGGGGAGTTAACACCATATATTTT	CASSPPRAGGGVNTIYF
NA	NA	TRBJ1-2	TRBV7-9	TGTGCCAGCAGCCCTGACACCCACCCCTATGGCTACACCTTC	CASSPDTHPYGYTF
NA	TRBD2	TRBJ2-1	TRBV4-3	TGCGCCAGCAGCATACGACTAGCGGGGGAGGAGGATGAGCAGTTCTTC	CASSIRLAGEEDEQFF
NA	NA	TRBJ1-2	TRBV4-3	TGCGCCAGCAGCCAAGAGGCAACTCCTACTAACTATGGCTACACCTTC	CASSQEATPTNYGYTF
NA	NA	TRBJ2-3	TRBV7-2	TGTGCCAGCAGCCCCGGTTTACAGGATACGCAGTATTTT	CASSPGLQDTQYF
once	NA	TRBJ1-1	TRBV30	TGTGCCTGGAATTTCTACGCTGCCTGGGAGGGTGAAGCTTTCTTT	CAWNFYAAWEGEAFF
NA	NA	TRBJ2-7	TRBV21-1	TGTGCCAGGTCGGGGCGGGTACTGAAACCCATCCACGAGCAGTACTTC	CARSGRVLKPIHEQYF
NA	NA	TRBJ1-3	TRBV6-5	TGTGCCAGCAGGCCCCCGAGAACGGCTGGAAACACCATATATTTT	CASRPPRTAGNTIYF
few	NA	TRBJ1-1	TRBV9	TGTGCCAGCAGCGCCTCTTTTAACACTGAAGCTTTCTTT	CASSASFNTEAFF
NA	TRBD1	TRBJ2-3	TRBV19	TGTGCCAGTAGTGGGGACAGGGGCGGCACAGATACGCAGTATTTT	CASSGDRGGTDTQYF
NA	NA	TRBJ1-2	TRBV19	TGTGCCAGTACCCTGGGGGACTATGGCTACACCTTC	CASTLGDYGYTF
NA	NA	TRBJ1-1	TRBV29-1	TGCAGCGTTGAAGATATCCCGGGGGGAACGGGGACTGAAGCTTTCTTT	CSVEDIPGGTGTEAFF
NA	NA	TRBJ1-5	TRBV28	TGTGCCAGCACTTCGACAGTTAGCAATCAGCCCCAGCATTTT	CASTSTVSNQPQHF
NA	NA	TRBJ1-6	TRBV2	TGTGCCTCAAGACCCCACAGGGAGAAGGGTACACCCCTCCACTTT	CASRPHREKGTPLHF
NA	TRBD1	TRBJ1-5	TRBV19	TGTGCCAGTAGTCATCAGGGGGCTGAGCAGCCCCAGCATTTT	CASSHQGAEQPQHF
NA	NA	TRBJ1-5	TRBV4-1	TGCGCCAGCAGCCTAAGAGGTCAAAGTGGCAATCAGCCCCAGCATTTT	CASSLRGQSGNQPQHF
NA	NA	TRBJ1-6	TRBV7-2	TGTGCCAGCAGCTTAGCGGGTGGAGTTGATTCACCCCTCCACTTT	CASSLAGGVDSPLHF
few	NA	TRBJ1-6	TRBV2	TGTGCCAGCGTATCCGAGGGGAAATCACCCCTCCACTTT	CASVSEGKSPLHF
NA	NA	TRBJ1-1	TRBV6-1	TGTGCCAGCAACCTGAACACTGAAGCTTTCTTT	CASNLNTEAFF
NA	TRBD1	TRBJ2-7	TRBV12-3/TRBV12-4	TGTGCCAGCAGCCCCGGGACAGGGCGGGAGCAGTACTTC	CASSPGTGREQYF
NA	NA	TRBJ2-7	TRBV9	TGTGCCAGCAGCGTAGGGGTCTCCTACGAGCAGTACTTC	CASSVGVSYEQYF
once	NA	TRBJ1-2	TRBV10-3	TGTGCCATCAGTGACCGGCAGGGAGTTGGCGGCTACACCTTC	CAISDRQGVGGYTF
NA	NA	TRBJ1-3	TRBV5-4	TGTGCCAGCAGCTTGGGGCAGGGATCAAACTCTGGAAACACCATATATTTT	CASSLGQGSNSGNTIYF
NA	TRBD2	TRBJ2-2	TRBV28	TGTGCCAGCAGTTCCAACCTCCGGGCTAGCGGGGCGAACACCGGGGAGCTGTTTTTT	CASSSNLRASGANTGELFF
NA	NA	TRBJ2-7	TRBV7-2	TGTGCCAGCAGCCCCCGACGGAGTTCCGAGCAGTACTTC	CASSPRRSSEQYF
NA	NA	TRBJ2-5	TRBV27	TGTGCCAGCAGACTTAATAGCGCACGCCAAGAGACCCAGTACTTC	CASRLNSARQETQYF